The T cell receptor beta chain described here comes from a study of CD8+ T cells in alopecia areata. On the study more broadly: Tofacitinib exposure lasted 6 to 18 months, followed by 6 months off drug.

The treatment denotes: oral pan-JAK inhibitor, 5-10 mg twice daily. RNA, once extracted, was reverse transcribed into cDNA for use as the sequencing template. Profiled with immunoSEQ multiplex PCR; TCRdb holds only in-frame clones, not every one. The sample consists of around 160,000 clones, approximately 60% of them appearing once. General study points: On tofacitinib, scalp clonality and expanded CD8+ clones among top 100 fell significantly. Among the cells sequenced in scalp samples are also the resident alphabeta T cells of normal skin. Normal scalp showed lower clonality than lesional scalp, especially alopecia totalis/universalis.

As concerns this clone: The antigen remains unidentified.

This CDR3 spans 16 amino acids. Losses at the gene ends were 0 bases for V and 3 bases for J; bases not matched to a gene: 2. Germline V lookup: CDR1 SGHVS, CDR2 FNYEAQ. This clonotype was obtained from a human donor with alopecia areata. This sample comprised CD4+ T cells sorted from blood, obtained at week 24, from a patient treated with tofacitinib. This rearrangement joins TRBV7-6 to TRBJ1-1; 12 bases map to TRBD1. Here the CDR3 reads CASSLAGQGAYTEAFF. In nucleotides, the CDR3 is TGTGCCAGCAGCTTAGCGGGACAGGGGGCGTACACTGAAGCTTTCTTT.